This T cell receptor (beta chain) was found in a study of cytotoxic CD8 clonotypes in ibrutinib-treated CLL. Study-wide background: The subjects consisted of ten to twelve relapsed/refractory and fewer than 16 treatment-naive individuals, with 17 to 18 IGHV unmutated. Response sampling came at median approximately a year of treatment, ranging about 6 to 36 months.

Study-level results: Public clonotypes, an uncommon group, contracted or remained stable on treatment. Increased clonality at ibrutinib response gave way to a return toward baseline at progression.

A note on this clone: No antigen is known for it.

V shed 3 bases, J shed 7 bases, and the junction held 6 bases outside the gene matches. CDR3 size: 14 residues. Germline V gene sequence: CDR1 SGDLS, CDR2 YYNGEE. Generated by immunoSEQ multiplex PCR, the TCRdb table keeps only in-frame clones and is missing some. Among more than 150,000 clones, about 72% were seen once, and the ten largest hold around 15%. The gene calls are TRBV9 and TRBJ1-2; 10 nucleotides agree with TRBD1. Sequenced material: PBMCs, taken after 24 months of ibrutinib treatment. The receptor was derived from a human donor with chronic lymphocytic leukemia. CDR3 nucleotide sequence: TGTGCCAGCAGCGGACAGGGGGCGTTCGGTGGCTACACCTTC. This translates into CASSGQGAFGGYTF.